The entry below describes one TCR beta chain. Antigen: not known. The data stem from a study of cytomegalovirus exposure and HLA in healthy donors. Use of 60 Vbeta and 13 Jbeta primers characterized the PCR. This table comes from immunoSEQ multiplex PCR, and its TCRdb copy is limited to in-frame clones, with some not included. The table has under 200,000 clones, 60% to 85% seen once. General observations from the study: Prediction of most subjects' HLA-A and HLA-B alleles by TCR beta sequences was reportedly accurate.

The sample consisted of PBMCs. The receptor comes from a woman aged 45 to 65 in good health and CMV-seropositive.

For the CDR3, the DNA is TGCAGCGTTGAAGCCAGGGGGCGATCCTCTGGCTACAATGAGCAGTTCTTC. It codes for CSVEARGRSSGYNEQFF. The chain recombines TRBV29-1 with TRBJ2-1; 8 nucleotides line up with TRBD1. The CDR3 extends over 17 amino acids. V shed 1 base, J shed 3 bases, and the junction held 11 bases outside the gene matches. CDR1 and CDR2 from the germline V gene are SQVTM and ANQGSEA.